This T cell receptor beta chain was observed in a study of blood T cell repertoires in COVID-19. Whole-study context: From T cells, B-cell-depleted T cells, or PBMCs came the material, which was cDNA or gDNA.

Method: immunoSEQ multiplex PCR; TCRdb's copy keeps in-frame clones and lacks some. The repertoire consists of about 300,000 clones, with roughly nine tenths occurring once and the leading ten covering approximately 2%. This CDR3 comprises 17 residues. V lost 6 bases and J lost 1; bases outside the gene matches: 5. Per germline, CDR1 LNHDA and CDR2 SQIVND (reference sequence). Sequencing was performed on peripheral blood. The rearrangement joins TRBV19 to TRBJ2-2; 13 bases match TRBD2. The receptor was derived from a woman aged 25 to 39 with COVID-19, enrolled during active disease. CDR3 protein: CASRPRLAGGNTGELFF. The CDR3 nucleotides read TGTGCCAGTAGGCCCCGACTAGCGGGGGGGAACACCGGGGAGCTGTTTTTT.